Below are 6 T cell receptor beta chains sequenced from a single sample in a study of blood T cells in healthy people across ages. A second PCR of 7 to 11 cycles used a sample-barcoded 5' primer and a J-beta primer mix. MiXCR, run by TCRdb on the 5' RACE reads, gives a single entry per CDR3 protein. The data hold 890,000 or so distinct CDR3 sequences, with roughly 60% observed a single time. Sample: blood. The receptors were sampled from a man aged 30-40 years in good health.

The chain combines TRBV10-3 with TRBJ2-5, with a tentative D call TRBD1 (5 bases). In germline, CDR1 is ENHRY, CDR2 SYGVKD. The CDR3 loop spans 13 amino acids. Trimming pared 6 bases from V and 5 bases from J, leaving 13 bases between. The CDR3 DNA reads TGTGCCATCAGCAGGGATGACGGCGAGACCCAGTACTTC. It is translated as CAISRDDGETQYF.

The chain uses TRBV4-3 and TRBJ2-3; D gene uncertain. CDR3 size: 14 residues. Germline lookup yields CDR1 LGHNA and CDR2 YSLEER. The V end was cut by 3 bases, the J end by 6 bases, with 13 bases between. CDR3 nucleotide sequence: TGCGCCAGCAGCCAGGTACCCACGGATGATACGCAGTATTTT. Its protein is CASSQVPTDDTQYF.

The V and J genes are TRBV12-3 or TRBV12-4 and TRBJ1-5; D might be TRBD1 (5 bases). The CDR3 has 13 residues. V was shortened by 3 bases and J by 5 bases, with 8 bases between the two germline ends. CDR3 DNA sequence: TGTGCCAGCAGTTTGGAGGGGCATCAGCCCCAGCATTTT. This gives the protein CASSLEGHQPQHF.

This chain connects TRBV27 to TRBJ2-7; no firm D call. The J call may be incorrect, as the DNA end agrees better with TRBJ2-5. Germline assignment: CDR1 MNHEY and CDR2 SMNVEV (reference sequence). The CDR3 has 10 amino acids. Here the CDR3 reads CASRQATQYF. The CDR3 nucleotides read TGTGCCAGCCGTCAGGCGACCCAGTACTTC.

This clonotype has a handful of counts. V usage is TRBV29-1 and J usage is TRBJ1-1, with D unresolved. Trimming stripped 5 bases from V and 8 bases from J, with 15 bases between. This CDR3 comprises 12 residues. Germline CDR1 reads SQVTM; CDR2 reads ANQGSEA. The CDR3 nucleotides are TGCAGCGTTTCCCCCTCATCACAAGAAGCTTTCTTT. It specifies CSVSPSSQEAFF.

The V call is TRBV20-1, the J call TRBJ2-3; 8 nucleotides agree with TRBD2. CDR1 DFQATT and CDR2 SNEGSKA come from the germline V gene (reference sequence). The V and J ends lost 0 bases and 5 bases, in that order; junction bases with no gene match: 4. This CDR3 contains 14 residues. The CDR3 DNA follows: TGCAGTGCTAGAGACGGACTAGCAAGAGATACGCAGTATTTT. Translating gives CSARDGLARDTQYF.